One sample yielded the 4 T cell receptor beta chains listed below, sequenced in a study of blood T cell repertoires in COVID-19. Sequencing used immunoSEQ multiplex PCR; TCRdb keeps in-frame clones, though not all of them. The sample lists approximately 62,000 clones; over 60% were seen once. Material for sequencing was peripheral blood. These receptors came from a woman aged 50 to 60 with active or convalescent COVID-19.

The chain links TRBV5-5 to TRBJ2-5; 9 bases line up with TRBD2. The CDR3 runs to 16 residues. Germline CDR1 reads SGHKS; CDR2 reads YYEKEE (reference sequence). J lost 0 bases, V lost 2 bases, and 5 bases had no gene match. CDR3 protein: CASSFVLAGYQETQYF. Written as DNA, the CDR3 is TGTGCCAGCAGCTTTGTCCTAGCGGGGTACCAAGAGACCCAGTACTTC.

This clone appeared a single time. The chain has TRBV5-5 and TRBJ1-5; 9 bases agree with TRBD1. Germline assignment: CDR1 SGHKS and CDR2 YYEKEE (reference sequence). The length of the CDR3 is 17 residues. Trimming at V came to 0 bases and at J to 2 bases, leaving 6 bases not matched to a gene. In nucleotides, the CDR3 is TGTGCCAGCAGCTTGGCCCGGGACAGGGCAGGCAATCAGCCCCAGCATTTT. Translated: CASSLARDRAGNQPQHF.

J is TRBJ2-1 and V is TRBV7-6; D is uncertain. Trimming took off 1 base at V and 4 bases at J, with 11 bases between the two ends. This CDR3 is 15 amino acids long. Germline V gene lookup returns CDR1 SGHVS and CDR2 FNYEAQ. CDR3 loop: CASSLEVWQYNEQFF. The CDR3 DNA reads TGTGCCAGCAGCTTAGAAGTCTGGCAGTACAATGAGCAGTTCTTC.

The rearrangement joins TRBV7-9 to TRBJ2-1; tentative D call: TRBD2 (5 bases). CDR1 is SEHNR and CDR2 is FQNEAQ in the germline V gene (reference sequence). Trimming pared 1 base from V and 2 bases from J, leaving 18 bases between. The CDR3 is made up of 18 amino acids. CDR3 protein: CASSLGAGGFLTYNEQFF. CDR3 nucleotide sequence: TGTGCCAGCAGCTTAGGTGCCGGAGGTTTCCTTACCTACAATGAGCAGTTCTTC. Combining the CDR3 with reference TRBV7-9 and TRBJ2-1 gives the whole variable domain DTGVSQNPRHKITKRGQNVTFRCDPISEHNRLYWYRQTLGQGPEFLTYFQNEAQLEKSRLLSDRFSAERPKGSFSTLEIQRTEQGDSAMYLCASSLGAGGFLTYNEQFFGPGTRLTVL.